This T cell receptor beta chain came from a study of T cell responses to AZD1222 COVID-19 vaccine. Germline lookup yields CDR1 MDHEN and CDR2 SYDVKM. Deletions cut 7 bases from V and 1 base from J, with 15 bases between. CDR3 length: 15 residues. Sequencing used immunoSEQ multiplex PCR; TCRdb keeps in-frame clones, though not all of them. Here the sample spans 100,000 to 150,000 clones, 92% being singletons. The starting material was peripheral blood, obtained on day 0 of AZD1222 vaccination. The TCR was taken from an adult in good health. V and J are TRBV28 and TRBJ2-3; D not certain. The CDR3 DNA follows: TGTGCCAGCATCCCGACCCGCAGTGGCACAGATACGCAGTATTTT. Protein: CASIPTRSGTDTQYF.